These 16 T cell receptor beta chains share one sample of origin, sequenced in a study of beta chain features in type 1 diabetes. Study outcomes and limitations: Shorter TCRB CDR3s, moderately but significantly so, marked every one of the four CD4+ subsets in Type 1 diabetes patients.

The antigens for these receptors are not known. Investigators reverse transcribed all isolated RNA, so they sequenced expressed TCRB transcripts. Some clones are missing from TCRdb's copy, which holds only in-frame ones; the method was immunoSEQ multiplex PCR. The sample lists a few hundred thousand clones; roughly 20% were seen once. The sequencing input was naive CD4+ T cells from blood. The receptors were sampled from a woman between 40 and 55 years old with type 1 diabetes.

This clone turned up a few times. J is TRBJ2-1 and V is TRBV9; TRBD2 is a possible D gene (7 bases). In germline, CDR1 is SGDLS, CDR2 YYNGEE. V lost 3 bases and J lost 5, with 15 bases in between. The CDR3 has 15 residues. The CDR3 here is CASSAQGGSDNEQFF. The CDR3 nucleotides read TGTGCCAGCAGCGCACAGGGAGGGTCGGACAATGAGCAGTTCTTC. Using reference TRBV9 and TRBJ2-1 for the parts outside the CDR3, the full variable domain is DSGVTQTPKHLITATGQRVTLRCSPRSGDLSVYWYQQSLDQGLQFLIQYYNGEERAKGNILERFSAQQFPDLHSELNLSSLELGDSALYFCASSAQGGSDNEQFFGPGTRLTVL.

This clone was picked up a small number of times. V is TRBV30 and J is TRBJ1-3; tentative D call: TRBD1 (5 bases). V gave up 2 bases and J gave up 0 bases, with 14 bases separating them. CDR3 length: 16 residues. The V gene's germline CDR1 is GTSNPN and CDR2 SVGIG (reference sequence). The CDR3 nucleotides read TGTGCCTGGAGTATAGACAGATCGAGCTCTGGAAACACCATATATTTT. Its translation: CAWSIDRSSSGNTIYF.

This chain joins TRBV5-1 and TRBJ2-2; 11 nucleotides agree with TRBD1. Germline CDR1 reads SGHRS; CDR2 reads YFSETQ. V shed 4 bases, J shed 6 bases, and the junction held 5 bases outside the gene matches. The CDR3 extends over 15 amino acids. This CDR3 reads CASSQGQGASGELFF. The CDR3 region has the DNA TGCGCCAGCAGCCAAGGACAGGGGGCTTCCGGGGAGCTGTTTTTT.

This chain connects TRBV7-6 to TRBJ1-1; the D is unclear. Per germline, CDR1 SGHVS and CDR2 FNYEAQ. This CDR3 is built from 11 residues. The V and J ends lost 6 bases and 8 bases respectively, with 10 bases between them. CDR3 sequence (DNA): TGTGCCAGCAGGCCGATGCGGGAAGCTTTCTTT. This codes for CASRPMREAFF. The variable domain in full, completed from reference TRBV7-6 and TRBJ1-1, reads GAGVSQSPRYKVTKRGQDVALRCDPISGHVSLYWYRQALGQGPEFLTYFNYEAQQDKSGLPNDRFSAERPEGSISTLTIQRTEQRDSAMYRCASRPMREAFFGQGTRLTVV.

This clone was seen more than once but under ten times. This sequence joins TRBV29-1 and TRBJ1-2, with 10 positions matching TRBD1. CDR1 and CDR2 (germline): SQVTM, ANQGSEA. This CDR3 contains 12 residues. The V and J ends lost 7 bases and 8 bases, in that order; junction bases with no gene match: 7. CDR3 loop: CSGGTGEWGYTF. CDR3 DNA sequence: TGCAGCGGAGGGACAGGGGAGTGGGGCTACACCTTC.

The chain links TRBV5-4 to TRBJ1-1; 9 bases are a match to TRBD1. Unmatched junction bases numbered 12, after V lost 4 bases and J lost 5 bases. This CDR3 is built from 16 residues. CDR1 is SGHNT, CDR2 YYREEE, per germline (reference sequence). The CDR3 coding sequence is TGTGCCAGCAGCCGGAGTATACAGGGGGCTAGGACTGAAGCTTTCTTT. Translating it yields CASSRSIQGARTEAFF.

CDR3 nucleotides: TGTGCCAGCAGTCCCCTAGGCACAGATACGCAGTATTTT. Encoded protein: CASSPLGTDTQYF. This chain uses TRBV27 with TRBJ2-3; D gene ambiguous. Germline-derived CDR1 and CDR2 are MNHEY and SMNVEV (reference sequence). This CDR3 is built from 13 residues. V was shortened by 5 bases and J by 1 base, with 7 bases between the two germline ends.

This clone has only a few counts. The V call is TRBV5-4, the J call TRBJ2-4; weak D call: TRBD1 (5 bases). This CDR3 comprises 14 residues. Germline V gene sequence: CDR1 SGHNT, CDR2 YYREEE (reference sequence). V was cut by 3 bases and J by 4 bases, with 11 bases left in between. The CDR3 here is CASSYTGHKNIQYF. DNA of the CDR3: TGTGCCAGCAGCTACACCGGACATAAAAACATTCAGTACTTC.

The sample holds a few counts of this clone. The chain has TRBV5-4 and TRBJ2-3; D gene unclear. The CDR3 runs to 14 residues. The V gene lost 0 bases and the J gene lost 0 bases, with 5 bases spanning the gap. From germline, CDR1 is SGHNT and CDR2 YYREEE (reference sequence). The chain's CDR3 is CASSLASSTDTQYF. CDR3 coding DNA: TGTGCCAGCAGCTTGGCCTCTAGCACAGATACGCAGTATTTT.

The DNA of the CDR3 is TGCGCCAGCAGCCAAGCGAGGGAGGCGCGGGCTTTCTTT. Translated: CASSQAREARAFF. This rearrangement joins TRBV4-3 to TRBJ1-1; D call uncertain. V lost 1 base to trimming and J lost 11 bases, with 14 bases between them. Germline CDR1 is LGHNA and CDR2 is YSLEER. The CDR3 is 13 amino acids.

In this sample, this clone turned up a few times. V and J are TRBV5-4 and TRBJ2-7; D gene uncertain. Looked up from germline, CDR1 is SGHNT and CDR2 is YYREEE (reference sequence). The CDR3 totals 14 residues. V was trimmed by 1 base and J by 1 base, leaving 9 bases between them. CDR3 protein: CASSLWPESYEQYF. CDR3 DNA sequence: TGTGCCAGCAGCTTGTGGCCAGAATCCTACGAGCAGTACTTC.

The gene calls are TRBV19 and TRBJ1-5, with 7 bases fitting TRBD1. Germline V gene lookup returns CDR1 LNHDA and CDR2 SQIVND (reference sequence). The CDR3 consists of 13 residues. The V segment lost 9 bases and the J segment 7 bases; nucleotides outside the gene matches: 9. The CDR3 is CASLDRVDQPQHF. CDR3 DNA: TGTGCCAGCCTCGACAGGGTAGACCAGCCCCAGCATTTT.

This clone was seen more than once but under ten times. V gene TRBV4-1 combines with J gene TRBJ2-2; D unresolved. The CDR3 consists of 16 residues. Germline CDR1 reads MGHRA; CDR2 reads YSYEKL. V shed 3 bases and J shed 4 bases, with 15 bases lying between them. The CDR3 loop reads CASSHAPGSSTGELFF. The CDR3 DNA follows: TGCGCCAGCAGCCATGCCCCGGGTTCGAGCACCGGGGAGCTGTTTTTT.

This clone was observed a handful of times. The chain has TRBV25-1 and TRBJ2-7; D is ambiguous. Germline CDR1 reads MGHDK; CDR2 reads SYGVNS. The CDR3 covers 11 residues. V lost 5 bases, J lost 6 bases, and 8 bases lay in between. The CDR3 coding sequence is TGTGCCAGCAGTATAAATCTCGAGCAGTACTTC. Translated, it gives CASSINLEQYF.

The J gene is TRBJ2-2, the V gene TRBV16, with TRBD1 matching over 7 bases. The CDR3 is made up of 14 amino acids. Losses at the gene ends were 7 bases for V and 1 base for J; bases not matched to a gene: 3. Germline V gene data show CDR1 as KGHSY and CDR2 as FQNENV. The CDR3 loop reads CASTRTGNTGELFF. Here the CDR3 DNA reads TGTGCCAGCACCAGGACAGGGAACACCGGGGAGCTGTTTTTT. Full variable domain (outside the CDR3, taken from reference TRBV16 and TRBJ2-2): GEEVAQTPKHLVRGEGQKAKLYCAPIKGHSYVFWYQQVLKNEFKFLISFQNENVFDETGMPKERFSAKCLPNSPCSLEIQATKLEDSAVYFCASTRTGNTGELFFGEGSRLTVL.

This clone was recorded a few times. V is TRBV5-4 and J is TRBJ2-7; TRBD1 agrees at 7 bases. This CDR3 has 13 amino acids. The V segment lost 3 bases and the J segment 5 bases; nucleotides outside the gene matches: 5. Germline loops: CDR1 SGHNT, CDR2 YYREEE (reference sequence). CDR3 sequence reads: CASSSRQGHEQYF. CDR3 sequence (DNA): TGTGCCAGCAGCTCACGACAGGGCCACGAGCAGTACTTC.